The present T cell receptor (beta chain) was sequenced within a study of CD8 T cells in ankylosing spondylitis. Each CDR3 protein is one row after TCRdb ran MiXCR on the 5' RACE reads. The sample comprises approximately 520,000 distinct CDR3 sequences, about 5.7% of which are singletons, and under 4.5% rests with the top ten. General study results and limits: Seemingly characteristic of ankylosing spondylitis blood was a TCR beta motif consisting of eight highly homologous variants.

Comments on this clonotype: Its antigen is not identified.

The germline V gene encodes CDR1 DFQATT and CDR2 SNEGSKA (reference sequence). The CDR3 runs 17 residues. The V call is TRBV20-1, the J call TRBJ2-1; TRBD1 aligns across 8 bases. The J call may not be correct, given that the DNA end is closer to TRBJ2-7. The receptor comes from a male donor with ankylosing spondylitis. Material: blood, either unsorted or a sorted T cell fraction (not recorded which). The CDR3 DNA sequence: TGCAGTGCCAGGGGTCAGGGGGCACGTAGCTCCTACAATGAGCAGTACTTC. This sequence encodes CSARGQGARSSYNEQYF.